Presented here are 9 T cell receptor beta chains from one specimen sequenced in a study of cytomegalovirus exposure and HLA in healthy donors (dated by TCRdb to the late 2010s). Libraries were prepared through the immunoSEQ multiplex PCR assay. The multiplex PCR relied on a mix of 60 forward primers for TCR Vbeta segments and 13 reverse primers for TCR Jbeta segments. Sourced from immuneACCESS, this table was stored by TCRdb with only in-frame sequences that have V and J called. A share of the clones is absent; for the studies checked, an unresolved V gene accounts for under half, and the remainder has no known explanation. In all, the sample holds 110,000 to 150,000 clones, and around three quarters of those were seen once. The ten largest clones add up to under 2.5% of the sample. Sequenced material: PBMCs. Every receptor here comes from an older woman in good health and CMV-seropositive.

The chain is built from TRBV6-1 and TRBJ2-7; 7 bases are shared with TRBD1. CDR1 and CDR2 from the germline V gene are MNHNS and SASEGT. The V and J ends lost 2 bases and 6 bases, in that order; junction bases with no gene match: 13. The CDR3 consists of 16 residues. The CDR3 protein is CASSEPRGTGAIEQYF. CDR3 sequence (DNA): TGTGCCAGCAGTGAACCCCGAGGTACAGGGGCTATCGAGCAGTACTTC.

V usage is TRBV19 and J usage is TRBJ2-7, with D perhaps matching TRBD2 (6 bases). The CDR3 contains 14 residues. Germline V gives CDR1 LNHDA, CDR2 SQIVND (reference sequence). Trimming took 5 bases from V and 2 from J, leaving 13 bases between them. The CDR3 loop is CASSSQAGTYEQYF. In DNA form, the CDR3 reads TGTGCCAGTAGTTCACAAGCGGGCACCTACGAGCAGTACTTC.

The V and J genes are TRBV4-2 and TRBJ2-3; D possibly corresponds to TRBD2 (6 bases). This CDR3 is 16 amino acids long. Trimming took 0 bases from V and 2 from J, leaving 12 bases between them. The germline CDR1 and CDR2 sequences are LGHNA and YNFKEQ. CDR3: CASSQETKRVTDTQYF. For the CDR3, the DNA is TGTGCCAGCAGCCAAGAAACGAAGCGGGTCACAGATACGCAGTATTTT.

The chain recombines TRBV7-9 with TRBJ1-2; D is possibly TRBD1 (6 bases). The CDR3 sequence is 14 residues long. V gave up 4 bases and J gave up 8 bases, with 17 bases separating them. Germline values: CDR1 SEHNR, CDR2 FQNEAQ (reference sequence). The CDR3 here is CASSSGHSSGGYTF. CDR3 bases: TGTGCCAGCAGCTCGGGACATTCAAGTGGCGGCTACACCTTC.

The chain has TRBV25-1 and TRBJ1-5; D is possibly TRBD1 (6 bases). The CDR3 spans 15 residues. Per germline, CDR1 MGHDK and CDR2 SYGVNS. V dropped 3 bases and J dropped 1 base, with 10 bases sitting between them. In DNA, the CDR3 is TGTGCCAGCAGTGACCCGGGGACAAGCAATCAGCCCCAGCATTTT. Translation: CASSDPGTSNQPQHF.

The chain uses TRBV2 and TRBJ1-5, with 11 bases fitting TRBD1. Germline V gene data show CDR1 as SNHLY and CDR2 as FYNNEI. With V trimmed by 8 bases and J by 4 bases, 7 bases remained unmatched. This CDR3 spans 15 amino acids. The CDR3 here is CASCPGQGGNQPQHF. CDR3 bases: TGTGCCAGCTGTCCGGGACAGGGGGGAAATCAGCCCCAGCATTTT.

The chain recombines TRBV5-1 with TRBJ2-1; 14 positions match TRBD2. The germline V gene encodes CDR1 SGHRS and CDR2 YFSETQ. CDR3 size: 17 residues. J was trimmed by 0 bases and V by 5 bases; bases with no gene match: 4. The CDR3 loop reads CASSSGTSGSSYNEQFF. In nucleotides, the CDR3 is TGCGCCAGCAGTTCTGGGACTAGCGGGAGCTCCTACAATGAGCAGTTCTTC. Full variable domain (missing parts from reference TRBV5-1 and TRBJ2-1): KAGVTQTPRYLIKTRGQQVTLSCSPISGHRSVSWYQQTPGQGLQFLFEYFSETQRNKGNFPGRFSGRQFSNSRSEMNVSTLELGDSALYLCASSSGTSGSSYNEQFFGPGTRLTVL.

The genes are TRBV5-1 and TRBJ2-1; D is unclear. Germline loops: CDR1 SGHRS, CDR2 YFSETQ. The CDR3 is 15 residues long. V shed 4 bases and J shed 0 bases, with 11 bases lying between them. The CDR3 here is CASSPAAVSYNEQFF. CDR3 DNA: TGCGCCAGCAGCCCTGCCGCGGTCTCCTACAATGAGCAGTTCTTC.

The V and J genes are TRBV28 and TRBJ2-3; D perhaps matches TRBD2 (6 bases). CDR1 is MDHEN and CDR2 is SYDVKM in the germline V gene. The length of the CDR3 is 15 residues. V shed 6 bases and J shed 4 bases, with 17 bases lying between them. The CDR3 loop reads CASRELAVRADTQYF. The CDR3 DNA follows: TGTGCCAGCAGAGAACTAGCCGTCAGGGCAGATACGCAGTATTTT.